The 10 T cell receptor beta chains in this list originate from one sample, sequenced in a study of T cells after yellow fever vaccination. TCRdb re-called the 5' RACE reads with MiXCR, one entry per CDR3 protein. The table has hundreds of thousands of distinct CDR3 sequences, around 17% seen once; the top ten hold roughly a sixth. The sample was PBMCs, taken 4 to 5 days after the first yellow fever vaccination. The receptors originated from a man between 18 and 35 years old who received the YFV17D yellow fever vaccine.

The chain joins TRBV21-1 to TRBJ2-1; the table's D call, TRBD1, was not checked against the DNA. TRBV21-1 is a recognized pseudogene. This CDR3 comprises 13 residues. DNA for the CDR3: TGTGCCAGCCCCAACCGGGGTAACAATGAGCAGTTCTTC. Translation gives CASPNRGNNEQFF.

This clonotype was picked up many times. This chain connects TRBV29-1 to TRBJ2-7; D unclear. V was pared by 4 bases and J by 2 bases, with 9 bases between. CDR3 length equals 12 residues. In germline, CDR1 is SQVTM, CDR2 ANQGSEA. The CDR3 nucleotides read TGCAGCGTTGCGGAACAGACCTACGAGCAGTACTTC. Its protein is CSVAEQTYEQYF.

V is TRBV28 and J is TRBJ1-1; D unresolved. Deletions cut 6 bases from V and 5 bases from J, with 13 bases between. The CDR3 covers 13 residues. Germline V gene sequence: CDR1 MDHEN, CDR2 SYDVKM. CDR3 region: CASRESIWTEAFF. The CDR3 nucleotides are TGTGCCAGCAGAGAGTCAATTTGGACTGAAGCTTTCTTT.

The chain is built from TRBV12-3 or TRBV12-4 and TRBJ1-6; the match to TRBD1 covers 9 bases. V lost 5 bases to trimming and J lost 7 bases; unmatched junction nucleotides: 3. This CDR3 comprises 14 residues. The CDR3 coding sequence is TGTGCCAGCAGTCCACAGGGGGCGAATTCACCCCTCCACTTT. Translation: CASSPQGANSPLHF.

V usage is TRBV4-1 and J usage is TRBJ2-3; D may match TRBD1 or TRBD2 (5 bases each). Per the germline V gene, CDR1 is MGHRA and CDR2 is YSYEKL. The ends were cut back, 2 bases at V and 0 bases at J, with 15 bases in the middle. The CDR3 totals 17 residues. Here the CDR3 reads CASSQRWDVRSTDTQYF. Here the CDR3 DNA reads TGCGCCAGCAGCCAACGCTGGGACGTTCGTAGCACAGATACGCAGTATTTT.

This clonotype was counted a few times. V usage is TRBV4-1 and J usage is TRBJ1-1; TRBD1 might be the D (5 bases). The germline V gene has CDR1 MGHRA and CDR2 YSYEKL. The CDR3 is 14 residues long. The germline V and J ends were trimmed by 1 base and 0 bases, with 6 bases remaining between them. Here the CDR3 reads CASSQVQVNTEAFF. CDR3 coding DNA: TGCGCCAGCAGCCAAGTACAGGTGAACACTGAAGCTTTCTTT.

This clonotype came up a few times. V gene TRBV6-5 combines with J gene TRBJ1-1; the D is unclear. Germline V CDR1 and CDR2: MNHEY, SVGAGI. The CDR3 loop spans 15 amino acids. V was clipped by 2 bases and J by 1 base, with 11 bases between them. DNA for the CDR3: TGTGCCAGCAGTTACAAAGGCCCAAAGAACACTGAAGCTTTCTTT. Translation: CASSYKGPKNTEAFF.

This clonotype occurred many times. The rearrangement joins TRBV12-3 or TRBV12-4 to TRBJ1-2, with TRBD1 identical over 9 bases. The CDR3 is made up of 14 amino acids. Trimming cost V 6 bases and J 4 bases; bases outside gene matches: 6. The CDR3 region is CASSHRGLIYGYTF. The CDR3 nucleotides read TGTGCCAGCAGCCACAGGGGGCTAATCTATGGCTACACCTTC.

This chain links TRBV7-9 with TRBJ2-5; weak D call: TRBD1 (7 bases). The germline CDR1 and CDR2 sequences are SEHNR and FQNEAQ (reference sequence). The CDR3 consists of 11 residues. CDR3 in DNA: TGTGCGACAGGGACTGAAGAGACCCAGTACTTC. Translating it yields CATGTEETQYF.

This clonotype has a handful of counts. The chain recombines TRBV27 with TRBJ2-3; D ambiguous. The ends were cut back, 8 bases at V and 3 bases at J, with 12 bases in the middle. Germline CDR1 reads MNHEY; CDR2 reads SMNVEV (reference sequence). The CDR3 totals 13 residues. CDR3 in DNA: TGTGCCAGCCGACGCCAGGAGACAGATACGCAGTATTTT. Protein sequence: CASRRQETDTQYF.